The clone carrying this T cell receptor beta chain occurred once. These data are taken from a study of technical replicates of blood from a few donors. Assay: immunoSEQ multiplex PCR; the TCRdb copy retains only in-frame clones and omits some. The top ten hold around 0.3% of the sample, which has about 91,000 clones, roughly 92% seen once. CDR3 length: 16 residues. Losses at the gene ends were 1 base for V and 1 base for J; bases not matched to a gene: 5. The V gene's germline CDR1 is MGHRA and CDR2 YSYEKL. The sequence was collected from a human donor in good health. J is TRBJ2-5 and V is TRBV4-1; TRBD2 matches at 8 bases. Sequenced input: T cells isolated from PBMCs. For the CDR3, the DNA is TGCGCCAGCAGCCAAGGTGGGACTAGTCGCCAAGAGACCCAGTACTTC. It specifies CASSQGGTSRQETQYF.